This TCR beta chain stems from a study of blood T cell repertoires in COVID-19 (dated by TCRdb to the early 2020s). For context, the study as a whole: Samples covering the acute and convalescent phases of COVID-19 were provided by collaborators in the United States, Italy and Spain. The material from the prospective study consisted of cDNA or gDNA derived from T cells, B-cell-depleted T cells, or PBMCs. Subjects who had been exposed to COVID-19, were actively infected with it, or had recovered from it provided the deeply sampled blood TCRbeta repertoires that made up the dataset. The repertoires were released in a freely available public database intended as a resource for research on the immune response to SARS-CoV-2. Samples were obtained from the ongoing ImmuneRACE study (first 160 participants) and from 950 to 1,500 subjects provided by 6 global collaborators. Sample metadata almost always included a de-identified subject ID, COVID-19 status, age in years and sex. Where HLA class I and class II types were available, the types were taken from metadata supplied by the sample provider, not from assay-based typing. Overall study outcomes, separate from this receptor: The amount of clinical and demographic metadata varied by source and participant and was provided uncurated.

TCRbeta CDR3 regions were amplified from genomic DNA by means of the immunoSEQ Assay, a bias-controlled multiplex PCR. In the paper's pipeline: The number of nucleated cells in each sample was estimated from the amplification of reference gene primers within the assay. To quantify the absolute abundance of each unique TCRbeta CDR3 rearrangement, sequence reads were collapsed and filtered. For each sample, productive Simpson clonality was calculated by taking the square root of Simpson's diversity index across productive rearrangements. The table was pulled from immuneACCESS by TCRdb, which kept in-frame rearrangements only. Such tables lose some clones; where checked, under half of the loss comes from unresolved V genes, and the rest has no known cause. D and trimming come from the DNA, and the V and J calls and clone size come from that table. A total of 130,000 to 150,000 clones appear in this sample, 70% to 80% of them only once. The ten biggest clones cover approximately 5% of the sample.

Note on this clone: The antigen it binds to is not known. No qualities accompany the bases; no much larger clone lies one base away.

From a lookup of the germline V gene, CDR1 and CDR2 are MDHEN and SYDVKM. V is pruned by 4 bases and J by 1 base, leaving 5 bases of the junction without a gene match. The CDR3, from cysteine to phenylalanine, totals 15 residues. The entry retains the CDR3 DNA only, 45 bases that are in frame from base 1. One collaborating source in Seattle enrolled patients while the patients were actively infected and followed the patients over time throughout the course of disease. Collaborating institutions collected whole blood in K2EDTA tubes following their own protocols. For TCRbeta analysis, collaborator samples were shipped as frozen whole blood, as isolated PBMCs, or as DNA extracted from either sample type.

Sequencing input: peripheral blood. The V gene is TRBV28 and the J gene is TRBJ1-2; 8 bases in the junction line up with TRBD1. The TCR comes from a woman between 70 and 85 years old with COVID-19, enrolled during active disease. The CDR3 corresponds to CASSSRTGNNYGYTF. The bases are TGTGCCAGCAGTTCCCGGACAGGGAATAACTATGGCTACACCTTC.